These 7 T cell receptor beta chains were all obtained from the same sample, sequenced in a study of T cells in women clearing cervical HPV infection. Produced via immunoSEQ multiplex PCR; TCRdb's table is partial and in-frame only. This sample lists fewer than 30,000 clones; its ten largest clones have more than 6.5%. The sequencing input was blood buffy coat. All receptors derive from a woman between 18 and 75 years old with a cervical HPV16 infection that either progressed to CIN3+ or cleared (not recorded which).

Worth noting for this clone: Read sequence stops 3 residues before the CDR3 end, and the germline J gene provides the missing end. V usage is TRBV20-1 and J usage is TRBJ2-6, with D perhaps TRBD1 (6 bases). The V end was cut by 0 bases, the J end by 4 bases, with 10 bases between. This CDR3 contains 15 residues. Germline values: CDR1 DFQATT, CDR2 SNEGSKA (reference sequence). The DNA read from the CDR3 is TGCAGTGCTAGAGAGCAGGGGTCCGGGGCCAACGTC. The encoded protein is CSAREQGSGANV. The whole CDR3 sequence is CSAREQGSGANVLTF.

Partial CDR3 DNA: TGTGCCTGGAGTTACAGGAGCACAGATACG. Encoded protein: CAWSYRSTDT. The whole CDR3 protein reads CAWSYRSTDTQYF. The rearrangement links TRBV30 to TRBJ2-3; tentative D call: TRBD1 (5 bases). The CDR3 goes on 3 residues after the read ends, and that part is filled in from the germline J gene. The germline V gene has CDR1 GTSNPN and CDR2 SVGIG (reference sequence). This CDR3 contains 13 residues. Deletions cut 2 bases from V and 0 bases from J, with 6 bases between.

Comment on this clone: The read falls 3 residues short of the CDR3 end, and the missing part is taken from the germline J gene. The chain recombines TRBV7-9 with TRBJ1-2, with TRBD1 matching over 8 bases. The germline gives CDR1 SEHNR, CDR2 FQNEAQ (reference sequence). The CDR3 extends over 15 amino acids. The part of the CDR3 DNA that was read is TGTGCCGTACAGGGGGGCGGGAGACCCTTCTACGAC. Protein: CAVQGGGRPFYD. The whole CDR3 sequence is CAVQGGGRPFYDYTF.

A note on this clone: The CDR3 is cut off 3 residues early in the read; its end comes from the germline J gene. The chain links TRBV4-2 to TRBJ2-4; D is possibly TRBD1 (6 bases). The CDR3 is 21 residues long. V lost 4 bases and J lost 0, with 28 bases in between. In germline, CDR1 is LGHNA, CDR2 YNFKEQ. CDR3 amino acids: CASSPPNFGGYPRLAKNIQYF. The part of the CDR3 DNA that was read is TGTGCCAGCAGCCCTCCCAATTTTGGGGGCTACCCCCGCTTAGCCAAAAACATT.

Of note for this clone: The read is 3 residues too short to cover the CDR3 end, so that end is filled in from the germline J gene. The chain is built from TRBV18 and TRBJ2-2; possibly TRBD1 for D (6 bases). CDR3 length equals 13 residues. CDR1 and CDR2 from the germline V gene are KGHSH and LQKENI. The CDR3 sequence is CASSPGEGEKLFF. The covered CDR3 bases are TGTGCCAGCTCACCAGGAGAGGGGGAAAAG.

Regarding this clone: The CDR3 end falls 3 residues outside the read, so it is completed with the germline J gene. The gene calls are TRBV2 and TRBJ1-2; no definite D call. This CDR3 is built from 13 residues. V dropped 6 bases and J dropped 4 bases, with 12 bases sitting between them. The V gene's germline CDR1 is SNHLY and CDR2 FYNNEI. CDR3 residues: CASSQVSLYGYTF. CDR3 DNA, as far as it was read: TGTGCCAGCAGCCAGGTATCCCTCTATGGC.

Incomplete CDR3 DNA: TGCAGTGCTAGATACCCGACAGGGGGCGAATCACCC. Translated: CSARYPTGGESP. The CDR3 in its entirety is CSARYPTGGESPLHF. The rearrangement joins TRBV20-1 to TRBJ1-6; TRBD1 matches at 10 bases. Sequencing ends 3 residues short of the CDR3 end; the germline J gene provides the rest. Germline assignment: CDR1 DFQATT and CDR2 SNEGSKA (reference sequence). CDR3 size: 15 residues. J gave up 10 bases and V 2 bases, and 8 bases lay outside the gene matches.